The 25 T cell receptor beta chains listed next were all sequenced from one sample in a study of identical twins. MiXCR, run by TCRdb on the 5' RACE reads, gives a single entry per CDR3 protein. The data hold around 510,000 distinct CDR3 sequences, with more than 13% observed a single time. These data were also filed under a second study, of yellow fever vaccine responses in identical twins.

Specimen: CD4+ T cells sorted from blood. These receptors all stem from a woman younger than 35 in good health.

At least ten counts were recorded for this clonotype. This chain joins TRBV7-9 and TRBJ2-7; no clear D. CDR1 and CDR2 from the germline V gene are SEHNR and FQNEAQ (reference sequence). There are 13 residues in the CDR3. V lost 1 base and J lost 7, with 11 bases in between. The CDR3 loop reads CASSLDGWSEQYF. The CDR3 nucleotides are TGTGCCAGCAGCTTAGATGGTTGGTCAGAGCAGTACTTC.

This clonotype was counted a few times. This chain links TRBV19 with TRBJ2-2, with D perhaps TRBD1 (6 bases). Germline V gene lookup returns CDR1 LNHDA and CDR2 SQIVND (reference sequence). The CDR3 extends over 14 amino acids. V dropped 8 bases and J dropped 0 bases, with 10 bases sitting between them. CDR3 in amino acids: CASARGSNTGELFF. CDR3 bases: TGTGCCAGTGCCAGGGGCTCGAACACCGGGGAGCTGTTTTTT.

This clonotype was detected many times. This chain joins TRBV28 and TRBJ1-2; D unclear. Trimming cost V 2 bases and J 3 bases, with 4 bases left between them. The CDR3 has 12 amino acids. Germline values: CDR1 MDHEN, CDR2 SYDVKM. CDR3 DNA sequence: TGTGCCAGCAGTTTAGTGGACTATGGCTACACCTTC. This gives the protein CASSLVDYGYTF.

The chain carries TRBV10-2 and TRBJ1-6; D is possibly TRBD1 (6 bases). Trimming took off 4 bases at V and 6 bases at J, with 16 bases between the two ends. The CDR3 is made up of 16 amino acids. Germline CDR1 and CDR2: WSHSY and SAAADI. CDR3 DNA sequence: TGCGCCAGCAGTGGATTCTTAGGACAGCTTAATTCACCCCTCCACTTT. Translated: CASSGFLGQLNSPLHF.

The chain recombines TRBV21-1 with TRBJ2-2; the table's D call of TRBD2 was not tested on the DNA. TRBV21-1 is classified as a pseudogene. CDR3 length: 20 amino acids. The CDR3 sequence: CASSPPGLAGVKCRSGELFF. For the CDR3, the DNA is TGTGCCAGCAGCCCACCGGGACTAGCGGGAGTAAAGTGTAGATCCGGGGAGCTGTTTTTT.

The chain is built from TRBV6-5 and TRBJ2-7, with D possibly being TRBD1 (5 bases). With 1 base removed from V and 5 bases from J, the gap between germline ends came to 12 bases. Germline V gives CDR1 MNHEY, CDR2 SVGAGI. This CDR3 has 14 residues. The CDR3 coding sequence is TGTGCCAGCAGTTACTTAGGGGTCAATGACGAGCAGTACTTC. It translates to CASSYLGVNDEQYF.

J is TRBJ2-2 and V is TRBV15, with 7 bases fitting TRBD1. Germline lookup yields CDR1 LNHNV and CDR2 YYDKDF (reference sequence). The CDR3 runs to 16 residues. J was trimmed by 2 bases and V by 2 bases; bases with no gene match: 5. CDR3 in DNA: TGTGCCACCAGCAGACGCCGGGACAGTAACACCGGGGAGCTGTTTTTT. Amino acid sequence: CATSRRRDSNTGELFF.

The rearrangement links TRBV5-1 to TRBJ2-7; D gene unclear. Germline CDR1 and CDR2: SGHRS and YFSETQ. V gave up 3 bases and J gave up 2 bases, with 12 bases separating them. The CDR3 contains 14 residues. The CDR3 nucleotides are TGCGCCAGCAGCTCCATCGGCGGTCCCTACGAGCAGTACTTC. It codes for CASSSIGGPYEQYF.

The CDR3 DNA sequence: TGTGCCAGCAGCCACGGACAGGGTCGTCAGCCCCAGCATTTT. Translation gives CASSHGQGRQPQHF. This rearrangement joins TRBV3-1 to TRBJ1-5, with 8 bases aligning to TRBD1. The CDR3 contains 14 residues. The V and J ends lost 3 bases and 6 bases, in that order; junction bases with no gene match: 4. Per germline, CDR1 LGHDT and CDR2 YNNKEL (reference sequence).

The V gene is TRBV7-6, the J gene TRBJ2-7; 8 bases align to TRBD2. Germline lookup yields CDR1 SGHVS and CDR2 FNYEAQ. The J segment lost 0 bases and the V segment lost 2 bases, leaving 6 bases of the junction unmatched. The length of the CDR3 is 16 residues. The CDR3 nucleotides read TGTGCCAGCAGCTTATATTCGGGAGGGGACTCCTACGAGCAGTACTTC. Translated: CASSLYSGGDSYEQYF.

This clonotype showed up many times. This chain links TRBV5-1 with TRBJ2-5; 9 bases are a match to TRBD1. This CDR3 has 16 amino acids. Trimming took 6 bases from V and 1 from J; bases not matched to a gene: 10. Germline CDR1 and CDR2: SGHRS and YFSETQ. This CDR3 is CASTLYPGQGQETQYF. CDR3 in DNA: TGCGCCAGCACCCTCTATCCGGGACAGGGCCAAGAGACCCAGTACTTC.

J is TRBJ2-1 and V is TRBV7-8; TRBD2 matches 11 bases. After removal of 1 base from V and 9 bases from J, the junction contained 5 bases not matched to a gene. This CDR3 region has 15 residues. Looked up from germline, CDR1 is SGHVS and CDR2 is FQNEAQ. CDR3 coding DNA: TGTGCCAGCAGCTTAGGACTAGCGGGATCGTTTGAGCAGTTCTTC. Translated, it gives CASSLGLAGSFEQFF.

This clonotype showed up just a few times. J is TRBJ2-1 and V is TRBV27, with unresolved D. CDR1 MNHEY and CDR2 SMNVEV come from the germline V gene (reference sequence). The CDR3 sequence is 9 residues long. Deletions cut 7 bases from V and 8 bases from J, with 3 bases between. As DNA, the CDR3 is TGTGCCAGCACCGATGAGCAGTTCTTC. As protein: CASTDEQFF.

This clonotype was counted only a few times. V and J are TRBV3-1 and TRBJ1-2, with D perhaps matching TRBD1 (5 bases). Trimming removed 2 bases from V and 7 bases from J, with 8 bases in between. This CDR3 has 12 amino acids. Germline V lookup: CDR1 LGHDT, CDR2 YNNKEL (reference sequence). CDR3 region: CASSQSGIGYTF. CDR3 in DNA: TGTGCCAGCAGCCAATCAGGGATTGGCTACACCTTC. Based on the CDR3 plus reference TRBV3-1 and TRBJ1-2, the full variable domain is DTAVSQTPKYLVTQMGNDKSIKCEQNLGHDTMYWYKQDSKKFLKIMFSYNNKELIINETVPNRFSPKSPDKAHLNLHINSLELGDSAVYFCASSQSGIGYTFGSGTRLTVV.

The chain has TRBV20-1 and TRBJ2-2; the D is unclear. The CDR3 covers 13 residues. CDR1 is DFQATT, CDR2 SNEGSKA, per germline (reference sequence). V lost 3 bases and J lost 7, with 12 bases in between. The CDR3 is CSARALGSGELFF. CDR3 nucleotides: TGCAGTGCTAGGGCTCTCGGAAGCGGGGAGCTGTTTTTT.

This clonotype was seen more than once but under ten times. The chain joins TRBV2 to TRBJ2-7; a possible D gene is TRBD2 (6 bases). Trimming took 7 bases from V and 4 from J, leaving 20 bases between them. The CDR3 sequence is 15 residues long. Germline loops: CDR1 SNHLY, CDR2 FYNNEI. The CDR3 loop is CASKERSGEHYEQYF. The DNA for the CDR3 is TGTGCCAGCAAAGAGCGTAGCGGTGAACATTACGAGCAGTACTTC.

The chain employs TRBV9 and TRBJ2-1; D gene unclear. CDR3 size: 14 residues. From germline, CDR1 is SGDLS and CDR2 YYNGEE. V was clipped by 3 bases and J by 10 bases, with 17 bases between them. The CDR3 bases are TGTGCCAGCAGCGCCGACCTGATTGTGGGGGAGCAGTTCTTC. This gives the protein CASSADLIVGEQFF.

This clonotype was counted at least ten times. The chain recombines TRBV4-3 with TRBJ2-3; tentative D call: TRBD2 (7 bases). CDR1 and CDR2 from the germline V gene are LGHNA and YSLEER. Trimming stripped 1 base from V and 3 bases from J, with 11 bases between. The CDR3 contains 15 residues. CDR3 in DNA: TGCGCCAGCAGCCAAGGGGGGGGCGCGACAGATACGCAGTATTTT. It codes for CASSQGGGATDTQYF.

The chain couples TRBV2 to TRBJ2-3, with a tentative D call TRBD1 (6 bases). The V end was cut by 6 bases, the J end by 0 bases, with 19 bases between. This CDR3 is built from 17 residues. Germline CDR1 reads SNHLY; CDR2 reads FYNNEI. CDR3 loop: CASRRDTIGTSTDTQYF. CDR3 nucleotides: TGTGCCAGCAGGAGGGACACTATAGGCACTAGCACAGATACGCAGTATTTT.

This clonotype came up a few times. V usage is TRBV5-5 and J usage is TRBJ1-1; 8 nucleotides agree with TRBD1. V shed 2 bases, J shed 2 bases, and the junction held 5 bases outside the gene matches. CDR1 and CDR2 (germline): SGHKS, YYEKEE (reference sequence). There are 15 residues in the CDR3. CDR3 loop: CASSFTGQGNTEAFF. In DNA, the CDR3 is TGTGCCAGCAGCTTTACCGGACAGGGAAACACTGAAGCTTTCTTT.

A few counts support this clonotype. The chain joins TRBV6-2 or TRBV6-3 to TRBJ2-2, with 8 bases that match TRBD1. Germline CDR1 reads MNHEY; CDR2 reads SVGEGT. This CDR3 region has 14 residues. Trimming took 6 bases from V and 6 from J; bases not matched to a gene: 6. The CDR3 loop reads CASSRGPLAGELFF. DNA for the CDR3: TGTGCCAGCAGCAGGGGGCCCTTGGCCGGGGAGCTGTTTTTT.

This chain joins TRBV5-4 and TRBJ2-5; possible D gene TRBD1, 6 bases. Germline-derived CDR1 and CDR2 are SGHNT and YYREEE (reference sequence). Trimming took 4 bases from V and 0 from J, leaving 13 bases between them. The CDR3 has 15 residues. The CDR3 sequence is CASSQDSSYQETQYF. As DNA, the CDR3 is TGTGCCAGCAGCCAGGACAGCTCTTACCAAGAGACCCAGTACTTC.

The CDR3 DNA reads as TGCAGCGTCGCGGACAGGGGTAACGGCTACACCTTC. It is translated as CSVADRGNGYTF. This chain links TRBV29-1 with TRBJ1-2; 9 bases match TRBD1. The CDR3 loop spans 12 amino acids. Germline-derived CDR1 and CDR2 are SQVTM and ANQGSEA. The junction had 7 bases not matched to a gene; V was cut back by 6 bases and J by 8 bases.

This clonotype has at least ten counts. The CDR3 DNA sequence: TGTGCCAGCTCCCCCTCGCGGAGGTCGAACACTGAAGCTTTCTTT. This sequence encodes CASSPSRRSNTEAFF. The rearrangement links TRBV5-6 to TRBJ1-1, with D hard to call. Trimming pared 7 bases from V and 1 base from J, leaving 17 bases between. Germline V lookup: CDR1 SGHDT, CDR2 YYEEEE. This CDR3 comprises 15 residues.

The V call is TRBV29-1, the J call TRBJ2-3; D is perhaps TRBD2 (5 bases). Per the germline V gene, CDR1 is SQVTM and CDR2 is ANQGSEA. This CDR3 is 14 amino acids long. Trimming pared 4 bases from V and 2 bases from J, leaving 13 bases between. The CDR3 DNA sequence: TGCAGCGTTGGCTACCGGGATAACACAGATACGCAGTATTTT. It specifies CSVGYRDNTDTQYF.